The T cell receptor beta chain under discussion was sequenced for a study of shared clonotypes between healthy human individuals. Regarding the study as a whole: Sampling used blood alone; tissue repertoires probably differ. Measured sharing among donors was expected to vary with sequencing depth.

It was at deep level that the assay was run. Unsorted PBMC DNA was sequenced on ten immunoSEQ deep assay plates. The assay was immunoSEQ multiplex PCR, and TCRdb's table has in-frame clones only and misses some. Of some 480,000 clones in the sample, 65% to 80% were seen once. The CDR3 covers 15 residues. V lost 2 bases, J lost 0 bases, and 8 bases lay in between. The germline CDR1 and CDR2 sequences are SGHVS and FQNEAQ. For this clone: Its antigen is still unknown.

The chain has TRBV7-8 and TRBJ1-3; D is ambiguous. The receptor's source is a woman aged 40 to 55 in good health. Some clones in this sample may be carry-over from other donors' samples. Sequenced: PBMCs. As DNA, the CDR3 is TGTGCCAGCAGCTTACGGGAGAGCTCTGGAAACACCATATATTTT. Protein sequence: CASSLRESSGNTIYF.